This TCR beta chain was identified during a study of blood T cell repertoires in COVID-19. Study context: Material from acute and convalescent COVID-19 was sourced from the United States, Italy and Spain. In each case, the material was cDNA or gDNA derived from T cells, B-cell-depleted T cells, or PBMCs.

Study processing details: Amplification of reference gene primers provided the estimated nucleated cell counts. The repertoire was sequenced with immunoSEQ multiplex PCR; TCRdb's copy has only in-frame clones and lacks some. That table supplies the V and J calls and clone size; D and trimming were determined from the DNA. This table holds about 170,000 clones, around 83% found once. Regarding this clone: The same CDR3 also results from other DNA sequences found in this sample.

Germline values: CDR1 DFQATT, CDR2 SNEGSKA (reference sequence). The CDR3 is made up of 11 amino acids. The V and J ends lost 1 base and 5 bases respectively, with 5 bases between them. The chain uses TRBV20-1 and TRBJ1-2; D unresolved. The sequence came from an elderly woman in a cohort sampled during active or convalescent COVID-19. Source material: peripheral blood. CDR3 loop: CSARAGYGYTF. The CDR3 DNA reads TGCAGTGCTAGAGCGGGGTATGGCTACACCTTC.